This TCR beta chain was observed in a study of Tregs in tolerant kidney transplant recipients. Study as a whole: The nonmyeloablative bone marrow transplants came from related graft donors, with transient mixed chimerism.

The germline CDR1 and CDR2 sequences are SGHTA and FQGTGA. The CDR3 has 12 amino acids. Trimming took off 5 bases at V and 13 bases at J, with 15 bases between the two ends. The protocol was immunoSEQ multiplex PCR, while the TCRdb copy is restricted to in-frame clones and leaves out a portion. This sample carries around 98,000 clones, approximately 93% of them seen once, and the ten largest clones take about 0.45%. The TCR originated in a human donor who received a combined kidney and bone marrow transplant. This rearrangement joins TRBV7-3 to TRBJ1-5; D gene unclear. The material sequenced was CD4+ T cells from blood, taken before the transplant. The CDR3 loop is CASSPTEGRQHF. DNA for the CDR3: TGTGCCAGCAGCCCCACGGAGGGAAGACAGCATTTT.